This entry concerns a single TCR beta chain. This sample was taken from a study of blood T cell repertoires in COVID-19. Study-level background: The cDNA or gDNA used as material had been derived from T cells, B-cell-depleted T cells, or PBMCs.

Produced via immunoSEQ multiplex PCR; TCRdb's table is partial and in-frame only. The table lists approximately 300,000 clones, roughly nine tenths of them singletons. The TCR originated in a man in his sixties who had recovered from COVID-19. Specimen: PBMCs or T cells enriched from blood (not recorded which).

The CDR3 coding sequence is TGTGCCAGCAGCTTGACCTGGACAGAGAACACTGAAGCTTTCTTT. It yields the protein CASSLTWTENTEAFF. The chain links TRBV11-2 to TRBJ1-1, with a tentative D call TRBD1 (6 bases). V was pared by 3 bases and J by 1 base, with 12 bases between. Germline CDR1 reads SGHAT; CDR2 reads FQNNGV. This CDR3 comprises 15 residues.